This TCR beta chain was captured by sequencing in a study of T-cell reconstitution after alpha-beta-depleted transplantation in children. CDR3 length equals 12 residues. In germline, CDR1 is KGHDR, CDR2 SFDVKD. V lost 5 bases and J 8 bases, leaving 9 bases between the germline ends. This clonotype has ten or more counts. During its preparation, the TCRbeta library received unique molecular identifiers. TCRdb used MiXCR to reprocess the PCR reads, holding one entry per CDR3 protein. The sample carries 170,000 or so distinct CDR3 sequences, 6% to 7% recorded once. The genes are TRBV24-1 and TRBJ2-1; no reliable D call. The sequenced sample was PBMCs from the stem cell graft donor, obtained from the stem cell graft. The origin of this receptor is a human donor who donated a stem cell graft to a child with Wiskott-Aldrich syndrome. Here the CDR3 reads CATSALYDEQFF. In nucleotides, the CDR3 is TGTGCCACCAGTGCCTTGTACGATGAGCAGTTCTTC.